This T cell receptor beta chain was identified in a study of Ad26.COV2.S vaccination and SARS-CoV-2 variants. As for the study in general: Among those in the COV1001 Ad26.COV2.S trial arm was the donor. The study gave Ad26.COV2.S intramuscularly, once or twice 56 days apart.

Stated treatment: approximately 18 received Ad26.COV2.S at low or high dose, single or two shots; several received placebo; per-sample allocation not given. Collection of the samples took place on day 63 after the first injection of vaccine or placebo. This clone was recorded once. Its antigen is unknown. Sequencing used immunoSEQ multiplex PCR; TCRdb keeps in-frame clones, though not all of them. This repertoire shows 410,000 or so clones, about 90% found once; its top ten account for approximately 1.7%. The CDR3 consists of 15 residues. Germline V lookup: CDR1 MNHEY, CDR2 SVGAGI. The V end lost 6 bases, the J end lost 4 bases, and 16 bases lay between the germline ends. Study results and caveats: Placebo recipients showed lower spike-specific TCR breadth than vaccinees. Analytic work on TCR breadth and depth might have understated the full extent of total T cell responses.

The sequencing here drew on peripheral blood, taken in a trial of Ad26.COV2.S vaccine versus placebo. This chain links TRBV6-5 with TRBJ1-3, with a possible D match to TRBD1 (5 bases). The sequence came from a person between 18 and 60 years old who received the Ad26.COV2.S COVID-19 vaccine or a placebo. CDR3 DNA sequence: TGTGCCAGCAGCATCCAGGGCCTAGGAGGAAACACCATATATTTT. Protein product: CASSIQGLGGNTIYF.